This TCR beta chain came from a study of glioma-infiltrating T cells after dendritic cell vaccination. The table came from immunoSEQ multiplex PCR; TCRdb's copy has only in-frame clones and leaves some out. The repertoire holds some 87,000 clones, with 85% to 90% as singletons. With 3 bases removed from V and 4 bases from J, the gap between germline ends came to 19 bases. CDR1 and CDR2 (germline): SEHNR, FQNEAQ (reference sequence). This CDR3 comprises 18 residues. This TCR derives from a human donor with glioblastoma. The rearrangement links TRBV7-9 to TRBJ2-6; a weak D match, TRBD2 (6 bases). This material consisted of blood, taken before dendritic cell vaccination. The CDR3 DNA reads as TGTGCCAGCAGCTTGGGTCAGGGCCCCGGAGGGGGGGCCAACGTCCTGACTTTC. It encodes CASSLGQGPGGGANVLTF. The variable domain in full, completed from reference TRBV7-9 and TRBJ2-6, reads DTGVSQNPRHKITKRGQNVTFRCDPISEHNRLYWYRQTLGQGPEFLTYFQNEAQLEKSRLLSDRFSAERPKGSFSTLEIQRTEQGDSAMYLCASSLGQGPGGGANVLTFGAGSRLTVL.